The present T cell receptor (beta chain) was sequenced within a study of T cell responses to AZD1222 COVID-19 vaccine. From germline, CDR1 is SGHRS and CDR2 YFSETQ. The CDR3 contains 15 residues. The V end lost 1 base, the J end lost 6 bases, and 14 bases lay between the germline ends. Study-wide results and caveats: In all cases, repertoires were sampled only after the peak T cell response. At 160-218 and 743-854, vaccine-associated CD4 TCRs were dominant, and they spanned spike. The reported proportion of spike-specific TCRs targeting unmutated variant regions was nearly half.

TCRdb's table, derived via immunoSEQ multiplex PCR, lists solely in-frame clones and lacks some. The profile shows 100,000 to 150,000 clones, about 87% of them singletons. This clone was found a few times. What it recognizes is unknown. The specimen comprised peripheral blood, sampled on day 0 of AZD1222 vaccination. The chain is built from TRBV5-1 and TRBJ2-1; weak D call: TRBD1 (5 bases). This sequence was found in an adult in good health. The CDR3 DNA sequence: TGCGCCAGCAGCTTGCAGGGAACCTGGGGCAATGAGCAGTTCTTC. It specifies CASSLQGTWGNEQFF.